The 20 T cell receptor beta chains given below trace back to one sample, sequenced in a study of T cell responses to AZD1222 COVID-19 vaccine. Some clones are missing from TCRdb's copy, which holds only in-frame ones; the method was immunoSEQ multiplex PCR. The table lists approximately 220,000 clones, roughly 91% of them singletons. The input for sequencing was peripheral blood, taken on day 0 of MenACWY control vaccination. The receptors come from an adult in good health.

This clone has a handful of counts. The CDR3 region is CASRRQMNTEAFF. DNA for the CDR3: TGTGCCAGCAGACGACAGATGAACACTGAAGCTTTCTTT. This chain joins TRBV6-5 and TRBJ1-1; possibly TRBD1 for D (5 bases). The V end was cut by 6 bases, the J end by 0 bases, with 8 bases between. This CDR3 region has 13 residues. The V gene's germline CDR1 is MNHEY and CDR2 SVGAGI.

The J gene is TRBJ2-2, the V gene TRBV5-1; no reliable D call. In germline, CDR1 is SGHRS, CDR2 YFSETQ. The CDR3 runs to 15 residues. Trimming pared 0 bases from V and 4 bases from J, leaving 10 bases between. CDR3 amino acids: CASSLGTFPTGELFF. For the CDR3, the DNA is TGCGCCAGCAGCTTGGGAACGTTTCCCACCGGGGAGCTGTTTTTT.

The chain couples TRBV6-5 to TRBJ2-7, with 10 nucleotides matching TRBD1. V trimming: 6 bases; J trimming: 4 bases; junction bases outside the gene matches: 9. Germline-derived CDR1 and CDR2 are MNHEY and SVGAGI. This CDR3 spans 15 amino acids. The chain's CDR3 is CASSHRTGGKYEQYF. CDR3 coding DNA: TGTGCCAGCAGCCACCGGACAGGGGGAAAATACGAGCAGTACTTC.

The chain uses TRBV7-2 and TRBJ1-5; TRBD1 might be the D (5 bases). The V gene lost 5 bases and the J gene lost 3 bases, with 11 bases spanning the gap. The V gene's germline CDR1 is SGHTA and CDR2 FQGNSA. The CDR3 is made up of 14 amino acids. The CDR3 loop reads CASSRDSLNQPQHF. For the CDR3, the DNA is TGTGCCAGCAGCCGGGACTCACTCAATCAGCCCCAGCATTTT. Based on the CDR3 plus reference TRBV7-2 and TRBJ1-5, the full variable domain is GAGVSQSPSNKVTEKGKDVELRCDPISGHTALYWYRQSLGQGLEFLIYFQGNSAPDKSGLPSDRFSAERTGGSVSTLTIQRTQQEDSAVYLCASSRDSLNQPQHFGDGTRLSIL.

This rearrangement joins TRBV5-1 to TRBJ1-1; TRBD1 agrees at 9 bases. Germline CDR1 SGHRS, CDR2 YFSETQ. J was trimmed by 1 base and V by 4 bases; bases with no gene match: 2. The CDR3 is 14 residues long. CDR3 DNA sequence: TGCGCCAGCAGCACAGGGGGCGGGAACACTGAAGCTTTCTTT. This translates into CASSTGGGNTEAFF.

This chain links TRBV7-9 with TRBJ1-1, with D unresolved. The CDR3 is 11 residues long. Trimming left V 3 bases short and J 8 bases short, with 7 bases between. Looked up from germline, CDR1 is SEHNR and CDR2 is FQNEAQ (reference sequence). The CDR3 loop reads CASSFRTEAFF. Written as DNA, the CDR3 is TGTGCCAGCAGCTTTAGAACGGAAGCTTTCTTT. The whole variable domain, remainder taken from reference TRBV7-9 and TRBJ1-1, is DTGVSQNPRHKITKRGQNVTFRCDPISEHNRLYWYRQTLGQGPEFLTYFQNEAQLEKSRLLSDRFSAERPKGSFSTLEIQRTEQGDSAMYLCASSFRTEAFFGQGTRLTVV.

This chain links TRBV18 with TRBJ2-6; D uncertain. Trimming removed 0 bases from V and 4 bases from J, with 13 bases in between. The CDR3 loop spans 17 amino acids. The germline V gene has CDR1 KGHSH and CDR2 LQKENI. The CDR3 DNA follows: TGTGCCAGCTCACCACCCGGCAGTTTTCTGGGGGCCAACGTCCTGACTTTC. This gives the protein CASSPPGSFLGANVLTF.

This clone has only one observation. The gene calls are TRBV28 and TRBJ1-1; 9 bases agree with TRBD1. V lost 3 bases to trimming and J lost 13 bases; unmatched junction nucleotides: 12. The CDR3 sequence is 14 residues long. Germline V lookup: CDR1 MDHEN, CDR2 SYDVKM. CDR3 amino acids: CASSFPTGGSPGFF. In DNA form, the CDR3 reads TGTGCCAGCAGTTTCCCTACAGGGGGCTCCCCGGGTTTCTTT.

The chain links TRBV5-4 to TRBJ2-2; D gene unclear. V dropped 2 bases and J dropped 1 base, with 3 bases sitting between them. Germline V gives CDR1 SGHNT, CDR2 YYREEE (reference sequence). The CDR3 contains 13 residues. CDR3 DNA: TGTGCCAGCAGCTTCATGAACACCGGGGAGCTGTTTTTT. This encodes CASSFMNTGELFF.

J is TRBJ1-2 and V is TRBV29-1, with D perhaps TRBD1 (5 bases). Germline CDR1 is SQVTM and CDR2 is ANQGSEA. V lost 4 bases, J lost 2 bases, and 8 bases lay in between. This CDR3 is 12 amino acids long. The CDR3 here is CSVGRGNYGYTF. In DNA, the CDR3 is TGCAGCGTTGGGAGGGGAAACTATGGCTACACCTTC. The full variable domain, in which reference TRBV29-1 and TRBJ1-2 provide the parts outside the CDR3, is SAVISQKPSRDICQRGTSLTIQCQVDSQVTMMFWYRQQPGQSLTLIATANQGSEATYESGFVIDKFPISRPNLTFSTLTVSNMSPEDSSIYLCSVGRGNYGYTFGSGTRLTVV.

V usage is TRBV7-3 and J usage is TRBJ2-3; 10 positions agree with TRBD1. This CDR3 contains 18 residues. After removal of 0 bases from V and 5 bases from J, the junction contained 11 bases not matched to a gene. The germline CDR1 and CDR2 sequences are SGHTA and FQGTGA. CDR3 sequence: CASSLTPQTGGGLDTQYF. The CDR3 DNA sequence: TGTGCCAGCAGCTTAACCCCACAGACAGGGGGCGGATTAGATACGCAGTATTTT.

The CDR3 sequence is CASSAPGGGELFF. The CDR3 DNA reads as TGTGCCAGCAGCGCCCCGGGAGGCGGGGAGCTGTTTTTT. This chain connects TRBV9 to TRBJ2-2; 7 positions agree with TRBD2. This CDR3 comprises 13 residues. The junction had 3 bases not matched to a gene; V was cut back by 3 bases and J by 7 bases. Germline CDR1 reads SGDLS; CDR2 reads YYNGEE. The entire variable domain, with the rest obtained from reference TRBV9 and TRBJ2-2, is as follows: DSGVTQTPKHLITATGQRVTLRCSPRSGDLSVYWYQQSLDQGLQFLIQYYNGEERAKGNILERFSAQQFPDLHSELNLSSLELGDSALYFCASSAPGGGELFFGEGSRLTVL.

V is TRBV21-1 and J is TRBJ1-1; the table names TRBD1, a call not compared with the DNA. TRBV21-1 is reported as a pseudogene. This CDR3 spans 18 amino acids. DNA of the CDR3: TGTGCCAGCAGCAAAGCCGGCCGGAGATGGGGCGCGAGGACTGAAGCTTTCTTT. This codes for CASSKAGRRWGARTEAFF.

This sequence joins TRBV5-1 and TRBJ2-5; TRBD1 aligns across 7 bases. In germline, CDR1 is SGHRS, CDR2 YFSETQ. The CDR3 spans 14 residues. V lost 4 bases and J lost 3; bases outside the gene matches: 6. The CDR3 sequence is CASSVQGSEETQYF. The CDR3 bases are TGCGCCAGCAGCGTACAGGGGTCCGAAGAGACCCAGTACTTC.

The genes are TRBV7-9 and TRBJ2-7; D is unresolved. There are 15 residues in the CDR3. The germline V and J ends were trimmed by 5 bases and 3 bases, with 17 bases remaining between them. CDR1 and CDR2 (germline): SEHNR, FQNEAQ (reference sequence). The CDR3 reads CASSPAASVYYEQYF. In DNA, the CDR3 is TGTGCCAGCAGCCCTGCGGCATCAGTTTACTACGAGCAGTACTTC.

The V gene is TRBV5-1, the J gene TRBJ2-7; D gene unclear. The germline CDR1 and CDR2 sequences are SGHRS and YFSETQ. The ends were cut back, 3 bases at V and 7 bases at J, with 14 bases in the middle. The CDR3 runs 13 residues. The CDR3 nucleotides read TGCGCCAGCAGCTCATTGACCCCTGGGGAGCAGTACTTC. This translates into CASSSLTPGEQYF.

The CDR3 protein is CASSQTSFIQYF. The CDR3, as DNA: TGTGCCAGCAGCCAGACTAGCTTCATTCAGTACTTC. V is TRBV12-3 or TRBV12-4 and J is TRBJ2-4, with 7 bases that match TRBD2. The CDR3 is 12 residues long. V trimming: 6 bases; J trimming: 9 bases; junction bases outside the gene matches: 5.

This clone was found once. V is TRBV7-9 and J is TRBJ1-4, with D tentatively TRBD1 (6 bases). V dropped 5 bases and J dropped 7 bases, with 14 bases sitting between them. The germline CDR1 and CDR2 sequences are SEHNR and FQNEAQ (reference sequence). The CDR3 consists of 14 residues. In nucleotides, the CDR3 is TGTGCCAGCAGCCCCCGACAGGCGGTTGAAAAACTGTTTTTT. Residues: CASSPRQAVEKLFF.

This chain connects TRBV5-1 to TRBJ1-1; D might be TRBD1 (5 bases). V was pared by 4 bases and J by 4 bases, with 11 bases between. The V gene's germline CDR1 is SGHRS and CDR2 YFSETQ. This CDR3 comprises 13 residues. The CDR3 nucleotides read TGCGCCAGCAGCGAGGGCGGGGGCACTGAAGCTTTCTTT. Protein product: CASSEGGGTEAFF.

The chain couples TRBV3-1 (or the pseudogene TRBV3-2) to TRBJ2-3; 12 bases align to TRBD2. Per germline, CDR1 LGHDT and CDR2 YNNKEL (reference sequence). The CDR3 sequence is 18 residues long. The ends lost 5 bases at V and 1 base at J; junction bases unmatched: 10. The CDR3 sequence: CASSFPGLAGLGTDTQYF. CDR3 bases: TGTGCCAGCAGCTTCCCGGGACTAGCGGGTCTTGGCACAGATACGCAGTATTTT.